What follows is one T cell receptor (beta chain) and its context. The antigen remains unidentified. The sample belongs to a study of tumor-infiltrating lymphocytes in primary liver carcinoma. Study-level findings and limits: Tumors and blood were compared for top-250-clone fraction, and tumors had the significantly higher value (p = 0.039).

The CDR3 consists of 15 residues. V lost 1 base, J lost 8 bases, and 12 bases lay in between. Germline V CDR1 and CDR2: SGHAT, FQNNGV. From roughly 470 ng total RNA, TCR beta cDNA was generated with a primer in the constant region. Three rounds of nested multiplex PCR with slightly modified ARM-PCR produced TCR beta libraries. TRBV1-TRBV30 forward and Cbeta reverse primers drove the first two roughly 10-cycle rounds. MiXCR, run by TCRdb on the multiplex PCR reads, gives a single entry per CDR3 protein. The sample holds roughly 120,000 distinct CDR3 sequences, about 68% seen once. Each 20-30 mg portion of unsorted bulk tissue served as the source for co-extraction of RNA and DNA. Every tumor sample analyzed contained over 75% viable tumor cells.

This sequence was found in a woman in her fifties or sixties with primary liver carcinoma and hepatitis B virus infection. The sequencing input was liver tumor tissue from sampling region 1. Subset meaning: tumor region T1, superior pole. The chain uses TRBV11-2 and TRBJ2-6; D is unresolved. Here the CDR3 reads CASSLGCAWSNVLTF. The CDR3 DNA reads TGTGCCAGCAGCTTAGGGTGCGCATGGTCCAACGTCCTGACTTTC.